The 4 T cell receptor beta chains listed next were all sequenced from one sample in a study of blood T cells in healthy people across ages (dated by TCRdb to about 2015). Libraries were built with 5' RACE. The instrument given in TCRdb is Illumina HiSeq 2500. A second PCR of 7 to 11 cycles was performed with a sample-barcoded 5' primer and a J-beta primer mix. TCRdb reanalyzed the raw reads on its own, using fastp at Q25 for trimming and MiXCR for clone calling, and kept in-frame beta chains. Rows are combined by CDR3 protein, so each entry shows the most common genes and DNA. The sample has about 680,000 distinct CDR3 sequences on record, 45% to 50% of them singletons. Around a third of the sample is taken by the ten largest. The sequencing sample was made of blood. Receptors were obtained from a woman aged 55-69 years in good health.

This clonotype was counted between two and nine times. The chain carries TRBV20-1 and TRBJ2-7; D is ambiguous. Germline V gene data show CDR1 as DFQATT and CDR2 as SNEGSKA (reference sequence). Trimming removed 0 bases from V and 0 bases from J, with 9 bases in between. The CDR3 is 14 amino acids. For the CDR3, the DNA is TGCAGTGCTAGAGACACAGTAGACTCCTACGAGCAGTACTTC. Encoded protein: CSARDTVDSYEQYF.

This clonotype was detected only a few times. The chain employs TRBV13 and TRBJ2-5; 12 bases are a match to TRBD1. V was clipped by 8 bases and J by 8 bases; unmatched bases: 12. The V gene's germline CDR1 is PRHDT and CDR2 FYEKMQ (reference sequence). The CDR3 is 15 amino acids. CDR3 DNA: TGTGCCAGCGCTACCTCCCCGGGACAGGGGGCAACCCAGTACTTC. This gives the protein CASATSPGQGATQYF.

V and J are TRBV6-6 and TRBJ1-1; the D gene is possibly TRBD1 (5 bases). This CDR3 has 14 residues. Germline lookup yields CDR1 MNHNY and CDR2 SVGAGI (reference sequence). The ends were cut back, 7 bases at V and 3 bases at J, with 15 bases in the middle. The chain's CDR3 is CASIRGVSDTEAFF. CDR3 sequence (DNA): TGTGCCAGCATACGAGGGGTGTCGGACACTGAAGCTTTCTTT.

The chain carries TRBV28 and TRBJ2-1; 7 nucleotides line up with TRBD2. The CDR3 is 15 residues long. Germline V gene sequence: CDR1 MDHEN, CDR2 SYDVKM. V lost 4 bases and J lost 6; bases outside the gene matches: 9. The CDR3 DNA reads as TGTGCCAGCAGTTCCCCCAACGGGAGGTCCAATGAGCAGTTCTTC. Protein sequence: CASSSPNGRSNEQFF.